What follows is one T cell receptor beta chain and its context. Its antigen is undetermined. Drug-resistant or recurrent cytomegalovirus affected these solid-organ transplant recipient patients. TCRdb's table, derived via immunoSEQ multiplex PCR, lists solely in-frame clones and lacks some. The data contain roughly 1,800 clones, almost 80% of them singletons. This sample was taken from a study of T cell therapy after organ transplantation. Study-level points and caveats: Antirejection and antiviral medication effects could not be assessed. Reconstitution after therapy seemingly combined transferred and product-undetected endogenous clonotypes. In nonresponders, large pretherapy expansions changed minimally after therapy.

The receptor was isolated from a human patient who had received a solid organ transplant and had CMV disease. The source material was CD8+ T cells from blood, sampled before autologous CMV-specific T cell therapy.

The CDR3 here is CASTLTRDSPQAFF. The CDR3 coding sequence is TGTGCCAGCACCCTTACGAGAGACAGCCCTCAAGCTTTCTTT. This chain uses TRBV6-5 with TRBJ1-1, with a tentative D call TRBD1 (5 bases). Germline CDR1 MNHEY, CDR2 SVGAGI. The V end was cut by 7 bases, the J end by 9 bases, with 21 bases between. The CDR3 extends over 14 amino acids.